This T cell receptor (beta chain) was sequenced in a study of T-cell memory formation after mild COVID-19. Study-level findings and limits: The main location of contracting CD4+ clones was CM and EM, and that of contracting CD8+ clones was EMRA.

Via MiXCR, TCRdb re-called the 5' RACE reads, giving one row per CDR3 protein. The sample has approximately 490,000 distinct CDR3 sequences; around 21% are singletons. On this clonotype: Its antigen is undetermined.

This TCR derives from an adult woman who had mild COVID-19 (a few samples of this study predate the infection). Cell type and time point are not known. The sequenced sample was PBMCs or a T cell subset sorted from them (not recorded which).

In DNA, the CDR3 is TGCGCCAGCAGCCCCCGGACAGGCCAGAACACTGAAGCTTTCTTT. The encoded protein is CASSPRTGQNTEAFF. The rearrangement links TRBV5-1 to TRBJ1-1; 7 bases align to TRBD1. V was pared by 4 bases and J by 1 base, with 7 bases of the junction left unmatched. The CDR3 sequence is 15 residues long. Germline CDR1 reads SGHRS; CDR2 reads YFSETQ. Looking up the rest from reference TRBV5-1 and TRBJ1-1 gives the full variable domain: KAGVTQTPRYLIKTRGQQVTLSCSPISGHRSVSWYQQTPGQGLQFLFEYFSETQRNKGNFPGRFSGRQFSNSRSEMNVSTLELGDSALYLCASSPRTGQNTEAFFGQGTRLTVV.